These 32 T cell receptor beta chains originate from one sample sequenced in a study of cytomegalovirus exposure and HLA in healthy donors. The primer mix had 60 Vbeta and 13 Jbeta primers. Clones were read by immunoSEQ multiplex PCR, and TCRdb kept only the in-frame ones, dropping some. Here the sample spans about 80,000 clones, under 85% being singletons. Sequenced input: PBMCs. Receptors were obtained from a woman in her forties in good health and CMV-seropositive.

CDR3 sequence (DNA): TGTGCCACCAGAGGGGACAGCTCAGATACGCAGTATTTT. It yields the protein CATRGDSSDTQYF. V is TRBV15 and J is TRBJ2-3; 7 positions match TRBD1. The CDR3 totals 13 residues. V shed 6 bases and J 4 bases; nucleotides not matched to a gene: 4. Germline V gives CDR1 LNHNV, CDR2 YYDKDF (reference sequence). Variable domain in full (rest from reference TRBV15 and TRBJ2-3): DAMVIQNPRYQVTQFGKPVTLSCSQTLNHNVMYWYQQKSSQAPKLLFHYYDKDFNNEADTPDNFQSRRPNTSFCFLDIRSPGLGDTAMYLCATRGDSSDTQYFGPGTRLTVL.

The chain employs TRBV19 and TRBJ1-1; TRBD1 matches 9 bases. Looked up from germline, CDR1 is LNHDA and CDR2 is SQIVND (reference sequence). The CDR3 covers 14 residues. Trimming removed 6 bases from V and 7 bases from J; junction bases left unmatched: 9. The CDR3 coding sequence is TGTGCCAGTAGCAGTCCGGGACAGGGAATTGAAGCTTTCTTT. It encodes CASSSPGQGIEAFF.

On this clone: A junction end diverges from the germline sequence, so it may reflect a read error. This chain connects TRBV7-9 to TRBJ1-6; no definite D call. Germline assignment: CDR1 SEHNR and CDR2 FQNEAQ (reference sequence). The CDR3 is 15 residues long. CDR3 amino acids: CASSATAAYNSPLNF. CDR3 nucleotides: TGTGCCAGCAGCGCCACGGCGGCCTATAATTCACCCCTCAACTTT.

V is TRBV6-5 and J is TRBJ1-1, with a possible D match to TRBD1 (6 bases). The germline V gene has CDR1 MNHEY and CDR2 SVGAGI. There are 15 residues in the CDR3. Trimming shortened V by 6 bases and J by 2 bases, and 16 bases separated the two germline ends. This CDR3 reads CASRRRGLYNTEAFF. Here the CDR3 DNA reads TGTGCCAGCAGACGCAGGGGCTTATATAACACTGAAGCTTTCTTT.

The chain is built from TRBV19 and TRBJ1-6; the match to TRBD1 covers 9 bases. V was clipped by 5 bases and J by 9 bases; unmatched bases: 8. Germline lookup yields CDR1 LNHDA and CDR2 SQIVND (reference sequence). The CDR3 has 15 residues. The chain's CDR3 is CASSPQTGGTSPLHF. CDR3 nucleotides: TGTGCCAGTAGTCCCCAGACAGGGGGGACTTCACCCCTCCACTTT.

This chain connects TRBV6-6 to TRBJ2-7; 9 bases are shared with TRBD2. Looked up from germline, CDR1 is MNHNY and CDR2 is SVGAGI (reference sequence). The trim removed 2 bases at V and 2 bases at J, leaving 4 bases unmatched. The CDR3 consists of 15 residues. The DNA of the CDR3 is TGTGCCAGCAGTTACGCGGGAGGGGAGACCTACGAGCAGTACTTC. It encodes CASSYAGGETYEQYF.

J is TRBJ2-5 and V is TRBV15; no firm D call. V was pared by 4 bases and J by 5 bases, with 11 bases between. The length of the CDR3 is 13 residues. The V gene's germline CDR1 is LNHNV and CDR2 YYDKDF (reference sequence). CDR3 sequence reads: CATSKVAGETQYF. As DNA, the CDR3 is TGTGCCACCAGCAAAGTAGCTGGGGAGACCCAGTACTTC.

This clone was counted a few times. This chain connects TRBV5-6 to TRBJ2-7, with D possibly matching TRBD2 (6 bases). Germline values: CDR1 SGHDT, CDR2 YYEEEE. Trimming cost V 3 bases and J 0 bases, with 16 bases left between them. The CDR3 runs 16 residues. In DNA, the CDR3 is TGTGCCAGCAGCTGGGAGCGGGCCTCACTCTCCTACGAGCAGTACTTC. Protein: CASSWERASLSYEQYF.

This sequence joins TRBV6-5 and TRBJ2-5; 8 nucleotides agree with TRBD2. The CDR3 contains 13 residues. The trim removed 2 bases at V and 8 bases at J, leaving 4 bases unmatched. The germline V gene encodes CDR1 MNHEY and CDR2 SVGAGI. The CDR3 coding sequence is TGTGCCAGCAGTTACAACCGGGGGGGAACCCAGTACTTC. Protein sequence: CASSYNRGGTQYF.

The gene calls are TRBV25-1 and TRBJ2-2, with 9 bases matching TRBD1. Germline assignment: CDR1 MGHDK and CDR2 SYGVNS. The ends lost 6 bases at V and 5 bases at J; junction bases unmatched: 4. The CDR3 contains 14 residues. CDR3 protein: CASRGQGRTGELFF. CDR3 sequence (DNA): TGTGCCAGCAGGGGACAGGGTCGGACCGGGGAGCTGTTTTTT. Complete variable domain (other parts from reference TRBV25-1 and TRBJ2-2): EADIYQTPRYLVIGTGKKITLECSQTMGHDKMYWYQQDPGMELHLIHYSYGVNSTEKGDLSSESTVSRIRTEHFPLTLESARPSHTSQYLCASRGQGRTGELFFGEGSRLTVL.

CDR3 protein: CSVAVGGNTEAFF. As DNA, the CDR3 is TGCAGCGTTGCAGTGGGGGGGAACACTGAAGCTTTCTTT. This chain joins TRBV29-1 and TRBJ1-1, with D possibly TRBD1 on 5 matching bases. This CDR3 is built from 13 residues. The V gene lost 4 bases and the J gene lost 1 base, with 10 bases spanning the gap. CDR1 is SQVTM, CDR2 ANQGSEA, per germline.

This clone was detected only a few times. The chain employs TRBV14 and TRBJ1-1; 8 bases are shared with TRBD1. There are 15 residues in the CDR3. J gave up 2 bases and V 3 bases, and 5 bases lay outside the gene matches. Germline V gene lookup returns CDR1 SGHDN and CDR2 FVKESK. The CDR3 coding sequence is TGTGCCAGCAGCCAGCATCAGGGGGCTAACACTGAAGCTTTCTTT. It encodes CASSQHQGANTEAFF.

The chain has TRBV16 and TRBJ2-3; D might be TRBD2 (5 bases). The V gene lost 0 bases and the J gene lost 3 bases, with 7 bases spanning the gap. There are 14 residues in the CDR3. The germline V gene encodes CDR1 KGHSY and CDR2 FQNENV. DNA for the CDR3: TGTGCCAGCAGCCAATCGCCGGGAACAGATACGCAGTATTTT. Its translation: CASSQSPGTDTQYF.

This CDR3 is CASSAGTGGAHYTF. The CDR3 region has the DNA TGTGCCAGCAGCGCCGGGACAGGGGGCGCCCACTACACCTTC. The V call is TRBV7-9, the J call TRBJ1-2; 12 nucleotides agree with TRBD1. The CDR3 extends over 14 amino acids. Germline V gene data show CDR1 as SEHNR and CDR2 as FQNEAQ (reference sequence). The junction had 8 bases not matched to a gene; V was cut back by 5 bases and J by 10 bases. Full variable domain (outside the CDR3, taken from reference TRBV7-9 and TRBJ1-2): DTGVSQNPRHKITKRGQNVTFRCDPISEHNRLYWYRQTLGQGPEFLTYFQNEAQLEKSRLLSDRFSAERPKGSFSTLEIQRTEQGDSAMYLCASSAGTGGAHYTFGSGTRLTVV.

The gene calls are TRBV7-2 and TRBJ1-5; no reliable D call. V was trimmed by 4 bases and J by 2 bases, leaving 12 bases between them. The germline CDR1 and CDR2 sequences are SGHTA and FQGNSA. This CDR3 region has 15 residues. CDR3 sequence: CASSSFSRGNQPQHF. The CDR3 nucleotides are TGTGCCAGCAGCTCTTTCTCCCGGGGCAATCAGCCCCAGCATTTT. Combining the CDR3 with reference TRBV7-2 and TRBJ1-5 gives the whole variable domain GAGVSQSPSNKVTEKGKDVELRCDPISGHTALYWYRQSLGQGLEFLIYFQGNSAPDKSGLPSDRFSAERTGGSVSTLTIQRTQQEDSAVYLCASSSFSRGNQPQHFGDGTRLSIL.

The chain recombines TRBV5-1 with TRBJ2-4, with TRBD2 identical over 8 bases. Per the germline V gene, CDR1 is SGHRS and CDR2 is YFSETQ. After removal of 0 bases from V and 6 bases from J, the junction contained 2 bases not matched to a gene. The CDR3 contains 14 residues. CDR3 in DNA: TGCGCCAGCAGCTTGGGGCTAGCGGGAAACATTCAGTACTTC. Amino acid sequence: CASSLGLAGNIQYF. Full variable domain (rest looked up from reference TRBV5-1 and TRBJ2-4): KAGVTQTPRYLIKTRGQQVTLSCSPISGHRSVSWYQQTPGQGLQFLFEYFSETQRNKGNFPGRFSGRQFSNSRSEMNVSTLELGDSALYLCASSLGLAGNIQYFGAGTRLSVL.

V is TRBV6-5 and J is TRBJ2-7, with D perhaps matching TRBD2 (5 bases). The CDR3 sequence is 15 residues long. V gave up 6 bases and J gave up 4 bases, with 19 bases separating them. Per germline, CDR1 MNHEY and CDR2 SVGAGI. CDR3 amino acids: CASSSTLVPTYEQYF. CDR3 coding DNA: TGTGCCAGCAGCTCAACACTAGTACCCACATACGAGCAGTACTTC.

The V and J genes are TRBV30 and TRBJ1-2, with D possibly matching TRBD1 (5 bases). The CDR3 spans 12 residues. Trimming removed 4 bases from V and 1 base from J, with 7 bases in between. Per the germline V gene, CDR1 is GTSNPN and CDR2 is SVGIG (reference sequence). The CDR3 reads CAWTDNNYGYTF. The CDR3 nucleotides are TGTGCCTGGACGGACAATAACTATGGCTACACCTTC.

V usage is TRBV27 and J usage is TRBJ2-1; weak D call: TRBD2 (6 bases). Trimming left V 8 bases short and J 1 base short, with 12 bases between. CDR3 length equals 14 residues. The germline CDR1 and CDR2 sequences are MNHEY and SMNVEV (reference sequence). The CDR3 bases are TGTGCCAGCGGCGTCGGGAGTTCCTACAATGAGCAGTTCTTC. Translation: CASGVGSSYNEQFF.

The chain employs TRBV19 and TRBJ2-1, with TRBD1 matching 7 bases. V lost 8 bases to trimming and J lost 0 bases; unmatched junction nucleotides: 7. The CDR3 extends over 15 amino acids. CDR1 is LNHDA and CDR2 is SQIVND in the germline V gene (reference sequence). CDR3 residues: CASGPGQSSYNEQFF. The DNA of the CDR3 is TGTGCCAGTGGGCCGGGACAGAGCTCCTACAATGAGCAGTTCTTC.

The chain combines TRBV2 with TRBJ1-2; D gene unclear. CDR3 size: 12 residues. V gave up 4 bases and J gave up 7 bases, with 10 bases separating them. CDR1 and CDR2 (germline): SNHLY, FYNNEI. CDR3 nucleotides: TGTGCCAGCAGTGGGCGGCTAGCTGGCTACACCTTC. Protein product: CASSGRLAGYTF. The whole variable domain, filled in from reference TRBV2 and TRBJ1-2, reads EPEVTQTPSHQVTQMGQEVILRCVPISNHLYFYWYRQILGQKVEFLVSFYNNEISEKSEIFDDQFSVERPDGSNFTLKIRSTKLEDSAMYFCASSGRLAGYTFGSGTRLTVV.

This clone was picked up one time. This chain links TRBV13 with TRBJ1-3, with D possibly being TRBD1 (6 bases). Germline assignment: CDR1 PRHDT and CDR2 FYEKMQ (reference sequence). The CDR3 is 13 residues long. V dropped 9 bases and J dropped 4 bases, with 13 bases sitting between them. The CDR3 sequence is CASSRTAGNTIYF. The CDR3 DNA sequence: TGTGCCAGTTCCCGGACAGCCGGAAACACCATATATTTT.

By sample share, this clone is medium-sized (0.01 to 0.1%). This chain joins TRBV28 and TRBJ2-7; 12 bases line up with TRBD2. The CDR3 has 16 residues. V gave up 5 bases and J gave up 0 bases; unmatched junction bases: 5. Germline V lookup: CDR1 MDHEN, CDR2 SYDVKM. CDR3 DNA: TGTGCCAGCAGTCACCCACTAGCGGGAGGCTCCTACGAGCAGTACTTC. Translated: CASSHPLAGGSYEQYF.

The chain is built from TRBV5-1 and TRBJ2-7, with a weak D call TRBD1 (6 bases). V lost 3 bases and J 4 bases, leaving 17 bases between the germline ends. Germline values: CDR1 SGHRS, CDR2 YFSETQ. The CDR3 extends over 15 amino acids. The CDR3 DNA reads as TGCGCCAGCAGCTCCTTACAGGGCCCCTCGTACGAGCAGTACTTC. Protein product: CASSSLQGPSYEQYF.

In its sample, this clone was seen a few times. The chain joins TRBV7-2 to TRBJ2-7; 9 bases fit TRBD2. The germline V gene encodes CDR1 SGHTA and CDR2 FQGNSA. This CDR3 has 14 amino acids. J was trimmed by 4 bases and V by 5 bases; bases with no gene match: 6. The CDR3 region has the DNA TGTGCCAGCAGCGGGGGGACTAGCAGATACGAGCAGTACTTC. It yields the protein CASSGGTSRYEQYF.

This clone was seen only a few times. The CDR3 loop is CATSREISSNQPQHF. The CDR3 DNA reads TGTGCCACCAGCAGAGAAATCAGTAGCAATCAGCCCCAGCATTTT. V gene TRBV15 combines with J gene TRBJ1-5, with D unclear. The CDR3 sequence is 15 residues long. V gave up 0 bases and J gave up 0 bases, with 6 bases separating them. Germline V gene sequence: CDR1 LNHNV, CDR2 YYDKDF (reference sequence).

The chain couples TRBV7-2 to TRBJ1-2; D gene uncertain. Deletions cut 4 bases from V and 3 bases from J, with 9 bases between. The length of the CDR3 is 13 residues. From germline, CDR1 is SGHTA and CDR2 FQGNSA. The chain's CDR3 is CASSSYPDYGYTF. In nucleotides, the CDR3 is TGTGCCAGCAGCTCTTATCCTGACTATGGCTACACCTTC.

CDR3 protein: CASRGDSNSPLHF. The CDR3 DNA is TGTGCCAGCAGGGGGGACAGTAATTCACCCCTCCACTTT. The genes are TRBV6-5 and TRBJ1-6; 7 nucleotides match TRBD1. Germline CDR1 MNHEY, CDR2 SVGAGI. The CDR3 spans 13 residues. V dropped 6 bases and J dropped 6; count of bases not matched to a gene: 2.

The genes are TRBV18 and TRBJ2-5; D is possibly TRBD2 (7 bases). Trimming pared 6 bases from V and 4 bases from J, leaving 12 bases between. This CDR3 has 13 amino acids. Per germline, CDR1 KGHSH and CDR2 LQKENI. CDR3 sequence (DNA): TGTGCCAGCTCTCCTAGGGGGGGAGAGACCCAGTACTTC. Its translation is CASSPRGGETQYF.

The gene calls are TRBV6-1 and TRBJ1-1, with D possibly matching TRBD1 (5 bases). The CDR3 is made up of 10 amino acids. Trimming removed 3 bases at V and 12 bases at J, with 8 bases between. The germline CDR1 and CDR2 sequences are MNHNS and SASEGT. CDR3: CASSDWTTFF. The CDR3 region has the DNA TGTGCCAGCAGTGACTGGACAACTTTCTTT.

This rearrangement joins TRBV7-9 to TRBJ1-5; D unclear. Trimming left V 5 bases short and J 3 bases short, with 14 bases between. The V gene's germline CDR1 is SEHNR and CDR2 FQNEAQ (reference sequence). The CDR3 extends over 15 amino acids. Here the CDR3 reads CASSASGLTNQPQHF. As DNA, the CDR3 is TGTGCCAGCAGCGCCAGCGGACTGACCAATCAGCCCCAGCATTTT. Drawing the rest from reference TRBV7-9 and TRBJ1-5, the complete variable domain is DTGVSQNPRHKITKRGQNVTFRCDPISEHNRLYWYRQTLGQGPEFLTYFQNEAQLEKSRLLSDRFSAERPKGSFSTLEIQRTEQGDSAMYLCASSASGLTNQPQHFGDGTRLSIL.

The rearrangement joins TRBV29-1 to TRBJ2-5, with 7 bases identical to TRBD2. Losses at the gene ends were 4 bases for V and 5 bases for J; bases not matched to a gene: 4. Per germline, CDR1 SQVTM and CDR2 ANQGSEA. The CDR3 spans 12 residues. The CDR3: CSVVREGETQYF. The CDR3 region has the DNA TGCAGCGTTGTAAGGGAGGGGGAGACCCAGTACTTC.